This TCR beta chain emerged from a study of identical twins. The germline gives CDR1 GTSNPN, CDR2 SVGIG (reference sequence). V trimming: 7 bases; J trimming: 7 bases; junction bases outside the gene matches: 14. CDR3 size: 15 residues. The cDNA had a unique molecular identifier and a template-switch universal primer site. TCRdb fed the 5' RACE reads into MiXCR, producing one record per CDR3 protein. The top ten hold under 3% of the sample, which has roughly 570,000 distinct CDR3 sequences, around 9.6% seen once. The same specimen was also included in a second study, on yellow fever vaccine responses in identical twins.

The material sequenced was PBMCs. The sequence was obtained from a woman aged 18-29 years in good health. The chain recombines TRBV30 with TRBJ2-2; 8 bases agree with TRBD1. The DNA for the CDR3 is TGTGCCTTCCCTGCGGCCAGGGGGCAAGGCGGGGAGCTGTTTTTT. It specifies CAFPAARGQGGELFF. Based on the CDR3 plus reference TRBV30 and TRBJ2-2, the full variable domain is SQTIHQWPATLVQPVGSPLSLECTVEGTSNPNLYWYRQAAGRGLQLLFYSVGIGQISSEVPQNLSASRPQDRQFILSSKKLLLSDSGFYLCAFPAARGQGGELFFGEGSRLTVL.